Given below is one TCR beta chain in context. Researchers ran the PCR with 60 Vbeta and 13 Jbeta primers. The assay was immunoSEQ multiplex PCR, and TCRdb's table has in-frame clones only and misses some. The sample gives about 99,000 clones, roughly 79% of which show up once; roughly 4% is in the top ten. This CDR3 is 11 amino acids long. From germline, CDR1 is MNHEY and CDR2 SVGAGI. The V gene end was trimmed by 9 bases and the J gene end by 7 bases; junction bases not matched to a gene: 5. This sample was taken from a study of cytomegalovirus exposure and HLA in healthy donors. Sequenced input: PBMCs. The chain links TRBV6-5 to TRBJ2-7; 8 nucleotides match TRBD1. This sequence originates from a man aged 45-65 years in good health and CMV-seropositive. The CDR3 DNA sequence: TGTGCCAGTCGGACAGGGTGGGAGCAGTACTTC. Translation gives CASRTGWEQYF.